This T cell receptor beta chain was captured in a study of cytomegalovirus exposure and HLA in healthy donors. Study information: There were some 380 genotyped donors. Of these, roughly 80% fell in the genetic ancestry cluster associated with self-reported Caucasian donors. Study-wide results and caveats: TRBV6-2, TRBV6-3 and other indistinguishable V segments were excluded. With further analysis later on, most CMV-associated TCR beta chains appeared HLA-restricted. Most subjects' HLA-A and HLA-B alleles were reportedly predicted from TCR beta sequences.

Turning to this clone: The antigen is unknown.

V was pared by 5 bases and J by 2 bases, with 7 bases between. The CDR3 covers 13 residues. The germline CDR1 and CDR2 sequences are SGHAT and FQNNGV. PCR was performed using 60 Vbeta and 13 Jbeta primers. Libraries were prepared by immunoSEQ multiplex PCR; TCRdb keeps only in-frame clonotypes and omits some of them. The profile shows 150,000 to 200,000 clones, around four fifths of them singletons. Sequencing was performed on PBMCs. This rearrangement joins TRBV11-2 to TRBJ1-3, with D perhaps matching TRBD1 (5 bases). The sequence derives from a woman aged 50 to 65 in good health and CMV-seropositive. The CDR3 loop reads CASSEGAGNTIYF. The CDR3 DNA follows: TGTGCCAGCAGCGAAGGGGCTGGAAACACCATATATTTT.